This T cell receptor (beta chain) emerged from a study of cytomegalovirus exposure and HLA in healthy donors. Germline V lookup: CDR1 MGHRA, CDR2 YSYEKL. The V gene end was trimmed by 2 bases and the J gene end by 2 bases; junction bases not matched to a gene: 12. The length of the CDR3 is 20 residues. PCR primers comprised 60 Vbeta and 13 Jbeta primers. The data were produced by immunoSEQ multiplex PCR, yet TCRdb's version contains in-frame clones alone and is incomplete. Of some 170,000 clones listed, roughly 89% are singletons. Sequencing input: PBMCs. This TCR came from a woman younger than 45 in good health and CMV-seronegative. The genes are TRBV4-1 and TRBJ2-5; TRBD2 matches 15 bases. In nucleotides, the CDR3 is TGCGCCAGCAGCCAATCGAAGGGGACTAGCGGGGGGCTGGCGCAAGAGACCCAGTACTTC. Translated: CASSQSKGTSGGLAQETQYF.